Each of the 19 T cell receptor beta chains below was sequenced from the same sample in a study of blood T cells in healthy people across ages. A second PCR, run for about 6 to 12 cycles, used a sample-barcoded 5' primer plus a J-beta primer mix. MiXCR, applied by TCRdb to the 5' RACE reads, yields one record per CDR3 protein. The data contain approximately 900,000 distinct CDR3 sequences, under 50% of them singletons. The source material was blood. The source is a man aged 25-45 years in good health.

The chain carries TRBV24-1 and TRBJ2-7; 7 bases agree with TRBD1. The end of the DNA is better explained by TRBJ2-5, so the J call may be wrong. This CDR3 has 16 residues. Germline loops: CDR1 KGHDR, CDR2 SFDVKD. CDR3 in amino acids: CATSDLATTGSETQYF. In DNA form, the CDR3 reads TGTGCCACCAGTGATTTGGCGACGACAGGGTCAGAGACCCAGTACTTC.

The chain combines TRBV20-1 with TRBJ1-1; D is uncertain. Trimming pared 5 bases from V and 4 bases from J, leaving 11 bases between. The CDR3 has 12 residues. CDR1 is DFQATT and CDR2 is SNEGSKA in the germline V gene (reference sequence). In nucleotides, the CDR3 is TGCAGTGCTCCCCGGGGAGGCACTGAAGCTTTCTTT. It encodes CSAPRGGTEAFF.

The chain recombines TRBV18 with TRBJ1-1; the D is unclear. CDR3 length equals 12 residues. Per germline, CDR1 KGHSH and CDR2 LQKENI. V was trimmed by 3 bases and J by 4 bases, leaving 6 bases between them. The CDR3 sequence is CASSPSSTEAFF. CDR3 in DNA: TGTGCCAGCTCACCGTCGAGCACTGAAGCTTTCTTT.

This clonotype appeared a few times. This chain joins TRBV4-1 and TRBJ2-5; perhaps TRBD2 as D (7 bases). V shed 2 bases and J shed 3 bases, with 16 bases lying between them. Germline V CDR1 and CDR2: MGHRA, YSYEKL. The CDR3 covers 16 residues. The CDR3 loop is CASSQSHAGAEETQYF. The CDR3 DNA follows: TGCGCCAGCAGCCAATCTCACGCGGGGGCCGAAGAGACCCAGTACTTC.

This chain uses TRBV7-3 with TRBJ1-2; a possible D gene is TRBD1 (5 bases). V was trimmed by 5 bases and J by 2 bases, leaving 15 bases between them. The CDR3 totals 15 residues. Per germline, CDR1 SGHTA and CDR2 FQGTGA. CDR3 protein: CASSLPGLTNYGYTF. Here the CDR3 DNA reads TGTGCCAGCAGCCTTCCGGGACTGACAAACTATGGCTACACCTTC.

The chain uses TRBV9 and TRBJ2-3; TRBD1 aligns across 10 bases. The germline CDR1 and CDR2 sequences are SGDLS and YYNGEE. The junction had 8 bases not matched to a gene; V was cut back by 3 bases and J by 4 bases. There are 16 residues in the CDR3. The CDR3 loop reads CASSATGTGAPDTQYF. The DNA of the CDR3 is TGTGCCAGCAGCGCCACCGGGACAGGGGCGCCAGATACGCAGTATTTT.

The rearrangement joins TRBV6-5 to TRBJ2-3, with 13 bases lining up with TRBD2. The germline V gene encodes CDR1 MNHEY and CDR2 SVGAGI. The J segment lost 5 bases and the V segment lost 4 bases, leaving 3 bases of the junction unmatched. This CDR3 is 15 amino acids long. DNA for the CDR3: TGTGCCAGCAGTTTCGGGACTAGCGGGGAAGATACGCAGTATTTT. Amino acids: CASSFGTSGEDTQYF.

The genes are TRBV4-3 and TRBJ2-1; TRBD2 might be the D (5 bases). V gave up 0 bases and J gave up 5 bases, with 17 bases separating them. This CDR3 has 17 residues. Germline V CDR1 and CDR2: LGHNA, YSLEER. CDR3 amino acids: CASSQDGGLAYDNEQFF. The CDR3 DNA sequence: TGCGCCAGCAGCCAAGATGGCGGGCTAGCATATGACAATGAGCAGTTCTTC.

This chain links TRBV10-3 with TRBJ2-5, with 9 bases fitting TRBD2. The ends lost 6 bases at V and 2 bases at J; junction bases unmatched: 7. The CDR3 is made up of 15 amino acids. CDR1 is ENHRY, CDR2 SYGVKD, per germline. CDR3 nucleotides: TGTGCCATCAGGCTAGCGGGGACCCAACAAGAGACCCAGTACTTC. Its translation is CAIRLAGTQQETQYF.

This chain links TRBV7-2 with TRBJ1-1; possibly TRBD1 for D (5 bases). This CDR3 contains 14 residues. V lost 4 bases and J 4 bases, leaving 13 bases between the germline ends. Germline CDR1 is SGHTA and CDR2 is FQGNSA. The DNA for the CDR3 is TGTGCCAGCAGCTCCAGTTGGGGGGGCACTGAAGCTTTCTTT. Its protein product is CASSSSWGGTEAFF.

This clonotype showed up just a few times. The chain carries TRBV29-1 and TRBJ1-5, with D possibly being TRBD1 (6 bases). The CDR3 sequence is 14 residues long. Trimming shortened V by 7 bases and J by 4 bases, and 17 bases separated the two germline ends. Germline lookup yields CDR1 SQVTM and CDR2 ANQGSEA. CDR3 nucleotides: TGCAGCGCCGTCGGGACAAATGCTAATCAGCCCCAGCATTTT. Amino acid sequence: CSAVGTNANQPQHF.

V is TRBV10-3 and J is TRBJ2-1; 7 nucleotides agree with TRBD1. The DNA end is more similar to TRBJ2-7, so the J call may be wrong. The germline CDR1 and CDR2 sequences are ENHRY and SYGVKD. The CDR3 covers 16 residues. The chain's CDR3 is CAISGARDSSYNEQYF. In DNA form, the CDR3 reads TGTGCCATCAGTGGAGCTCGGGACAGCTCCTACAATGAGCAGTACTTC.

This chain's CDR3 is CASSVGGSGEKLFF. CDR3 bases: TGTGCCAGCAGCGTGGGGGGGTCCGGTGAAAAACTGTTTTTT. J is TRBJ1-4 and V is TRBV7-2; D may be TRBD1 (5 bases). CDR3 length: 14 amino acids. From germline, CDR1 is SGHTA and CDR2 FQGNSA. Trimming left V 5 bases short and J 7 bases short, with 14 bases between.

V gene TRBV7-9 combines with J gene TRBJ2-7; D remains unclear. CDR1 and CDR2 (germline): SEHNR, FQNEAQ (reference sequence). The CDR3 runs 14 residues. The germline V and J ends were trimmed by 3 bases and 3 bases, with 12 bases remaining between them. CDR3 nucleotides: TGTGCCAGCAGCTTCGAAGGCCCCTACTACGAGCAGTACTTC. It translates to CASSFEGPYYEQYF.

CDR3 amino acids: CASSPDDTGELFF. In DNA form, the CDR3 reads TGTGCCAGCAGTCCCGACGACACCGGGGAGCTGTTTTTT. The chain joins TRBV12-3 or TRBV12-4 to TRBJ2-2; D gene ambiguous. V lost 5 bases and J lost 3, with 7 bases in between. CDR3 length equals 13 residues.

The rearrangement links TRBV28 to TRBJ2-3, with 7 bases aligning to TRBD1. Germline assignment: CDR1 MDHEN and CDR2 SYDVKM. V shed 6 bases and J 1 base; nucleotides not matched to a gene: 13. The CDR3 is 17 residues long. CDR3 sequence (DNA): TGTGCCAGCAGCCAATCCCAGGGGGTTCCCGGCACAGATACGCAGTATTTT. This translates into CASSQSQGVPGTDTQYF.

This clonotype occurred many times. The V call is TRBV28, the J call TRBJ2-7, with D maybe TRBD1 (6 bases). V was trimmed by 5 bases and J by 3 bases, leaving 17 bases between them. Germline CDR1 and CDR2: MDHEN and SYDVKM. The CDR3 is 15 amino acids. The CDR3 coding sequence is TGTGCCAGCAGTGATACAGGGATTGCGATCTACGAGCAGTACTTC. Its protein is CASSDTGIAIYEQYF.

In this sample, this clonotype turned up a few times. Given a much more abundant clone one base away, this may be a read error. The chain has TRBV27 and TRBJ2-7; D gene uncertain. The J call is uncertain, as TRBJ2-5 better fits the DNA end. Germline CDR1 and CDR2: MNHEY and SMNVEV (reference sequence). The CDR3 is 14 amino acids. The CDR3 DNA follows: TGTGCCAGCGGACGCCGCTTGGGTTTTGAGACCCAGTACTTC. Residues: CASGRRLGFETQYF.

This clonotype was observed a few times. CDR3 amino acids: CASSQDVRVGVKNIQYF. The CDR3 DNA is TGTGCCAGCAGCCAAGACGTACGGGTTGGGGTCAAAAACATTCAGTACTTC. The chain joins TRBV14 to TRBJ2-4; the D is unclear. The V end was cut by 0 bases, the J end by 3 bases, with 15 bases between. Germline CDR1 and CDR2: SGHDN and FVKESK. The CDR3 covers 17 residues.